This T cell receptor beta chain was identified in a study of blood T cells in healthy people across ages. Study results and caveats: Per million T cells, TCR beta diversity dropped about linearly as age rose. PBMCs left unsorted prevented a conclusive naive versus antigen-experienced comparison.

Comments on this clonotype: Its antigen is as yet unknown.

The CDR3 length is 13 residues. The germline V and J ends were trimmed by 0 bases and 3 bases, with 6 bases remaining between them. Germline lookup yields CDR1 SGHRS and CDR2 YFSETQ. Sample-barcoded 5' priming and a J-beta primer mix drove a second PCR of about 7 to 11 cycles. A template-switch adaptor that had 12 random nucleotides put a tag on each cDNA molecule. TCRdb passed the 5' RACE reads through MiXCR, listing each CDR3 protein once. The sample yields about 640,000 distinct CDR3 sequences, approximately 30% seen once. Researchers report isolating at least 6.5 million PBMCs per sample. The chain joins TRBV5-1 to TRBJ1-1, with D unresolved. The receptor comes from a woman aged 80 or older in good health. Sequencing was carried out using blood. As DNA, the CDR3 is TGCGCCAGCAGCTTGGAACATGACACTGAAGCTTTCTTT. Its translation: CASSLEHDTEAFF.